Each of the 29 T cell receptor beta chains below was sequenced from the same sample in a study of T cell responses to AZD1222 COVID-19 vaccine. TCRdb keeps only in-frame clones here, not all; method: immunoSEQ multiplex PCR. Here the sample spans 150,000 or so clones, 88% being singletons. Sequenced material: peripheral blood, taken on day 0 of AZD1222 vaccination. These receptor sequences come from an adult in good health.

In nucleotides, the CDR3 is TGCAGCGTTGAAGTTGGGGGGAACGAGCAGTACTTC. Protein: CSVEVGGNEQYF. The chain links TRBV29-1 to TRBJ2-7; D is perhaps TRBD2 (6 bases). V was trimmed by 1 base and J by 5 bases, leaving 9 bases between them. This CDR3 comprises 12 residues. Germline CDR1 SQVTM, CDR2 ANQGSEA.

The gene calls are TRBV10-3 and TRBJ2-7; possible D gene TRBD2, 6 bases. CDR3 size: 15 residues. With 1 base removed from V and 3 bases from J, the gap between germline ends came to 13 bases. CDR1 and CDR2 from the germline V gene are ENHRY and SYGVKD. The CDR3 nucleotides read TGTGCCATCAGTGAGTGGGACTCACATAACTACGAGCAGTACTTC. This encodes CAISEWDSHNYEQYF.

The CDR3 reads CASSLYSGNTIYF. The DNA for the CDR3 is TGTGCCAGCAGTTTATATTCTGGAAACACCATATATTTT. The gene calls are TRBV12-3 or TRBV12-4 and TRBJ1-3; D gene uncertain. This CDR3 is 13 amino acids long. V was shortened by 2 bases and J by 1 base, with 3 bases between the two germline ends.

The CDR3 loop is CASRHRDSYGYTF. The CDR3 DNA follows: TGTGCCAGCAGACATAGGGACAGCTATGGCTACACCTTC. The V call is TRBV28, the J call TRBJ1-2, with 7 positions matching TRBD1. The V gene's germline CDR1 is MDHEN and CDR2 SYDVKM. J gave up 4 bases and V 6 bases, and 5 bases lay outside the gene matches. The CDR3 loop spans 13 amino acids.

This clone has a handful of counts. The DNA of the CDR3 is TGTGCCAGCTCACCCGGACAGGGACGCTACGAGCAGTACTTC. Protein sequence: CASSPGQGRYEQYF. This chain uses TRBV18 with TRBJ2-7; 8 nucleotides match TRBD1. CDR1 is KGHSH and CDR2 is LQKENI in the germline V gene. The trim removed 3 bases at V and 3 bases at J, leaving 4 bases unmatched. This CDR3 has 14 residues.

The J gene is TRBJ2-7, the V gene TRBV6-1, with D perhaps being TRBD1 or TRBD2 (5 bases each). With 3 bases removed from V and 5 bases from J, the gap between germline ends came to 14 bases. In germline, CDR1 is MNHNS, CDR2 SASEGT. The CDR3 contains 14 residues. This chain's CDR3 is CASSDRDRWDEQYF. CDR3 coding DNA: TGTGCCAGCAGTGACCGGGACCGGTGGGACGAGCAGTACTTC.

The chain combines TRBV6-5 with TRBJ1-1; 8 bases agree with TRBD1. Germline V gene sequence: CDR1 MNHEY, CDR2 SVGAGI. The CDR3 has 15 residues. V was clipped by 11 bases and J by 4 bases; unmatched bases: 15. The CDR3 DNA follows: TGTGCCGCAGGGACAGGAGGAATTGGGGGCACTGAAGCTTTCTTT. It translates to CAAGTGGIGGTEAFF.

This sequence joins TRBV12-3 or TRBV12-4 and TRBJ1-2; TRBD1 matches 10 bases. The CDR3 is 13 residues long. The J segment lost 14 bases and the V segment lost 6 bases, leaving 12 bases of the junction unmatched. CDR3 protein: CASSLGQGPAFTF. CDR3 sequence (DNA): TGTGCCAGCAGCCTGGGACAGGGGCCCGCCTTTACCTTC.

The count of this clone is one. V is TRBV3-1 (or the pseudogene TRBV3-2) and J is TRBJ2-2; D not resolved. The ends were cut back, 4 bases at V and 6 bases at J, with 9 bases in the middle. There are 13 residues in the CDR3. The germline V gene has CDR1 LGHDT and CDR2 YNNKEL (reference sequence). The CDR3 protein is CASSLKGSGELFF. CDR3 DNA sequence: TGTGCCAGCAGCCTAAAAGGGTCCGGGGAGCTGTTTTTT.

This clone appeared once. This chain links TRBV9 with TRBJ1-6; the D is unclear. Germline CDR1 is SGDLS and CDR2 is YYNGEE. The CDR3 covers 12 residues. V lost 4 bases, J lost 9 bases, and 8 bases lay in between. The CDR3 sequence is CASSHTGSPLHF. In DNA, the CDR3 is TGTGCCAGCAGCCATACGGGTTCACCCCTCCACTTT.

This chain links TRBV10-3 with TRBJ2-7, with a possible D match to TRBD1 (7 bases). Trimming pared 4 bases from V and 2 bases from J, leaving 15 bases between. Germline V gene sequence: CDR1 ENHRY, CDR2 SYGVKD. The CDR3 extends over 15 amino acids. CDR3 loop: CAISARDSETYEQYF. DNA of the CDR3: TGTGCCATCAGTGCGCGGGACAGCGAAACCTACGAGCAGTACTTC.

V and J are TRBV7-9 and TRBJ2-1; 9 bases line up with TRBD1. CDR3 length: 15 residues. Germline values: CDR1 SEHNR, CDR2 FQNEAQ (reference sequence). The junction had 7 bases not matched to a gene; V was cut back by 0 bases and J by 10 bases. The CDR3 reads CASSLALDRGGEQFF. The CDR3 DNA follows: TGTGCCAGCAGCTTAGCGCTTGACAGGGGGGGCGAGCAGTTCTTC.

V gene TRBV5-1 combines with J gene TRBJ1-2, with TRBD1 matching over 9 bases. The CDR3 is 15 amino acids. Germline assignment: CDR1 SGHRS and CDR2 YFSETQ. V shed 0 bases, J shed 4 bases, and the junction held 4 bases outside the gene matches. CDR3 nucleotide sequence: TGCGCCAGCAGCTTGGAACAGGGGGCATTCTATGGCTACACCTTC. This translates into CASSLEQGAFYGYTF.

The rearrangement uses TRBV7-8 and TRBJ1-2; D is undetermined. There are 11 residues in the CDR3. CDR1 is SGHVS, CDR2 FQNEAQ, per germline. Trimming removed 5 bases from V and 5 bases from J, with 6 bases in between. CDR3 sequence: CASSREYGYTF. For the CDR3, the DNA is TGTGCCAGCAGCCGCGAGTATGGCTACACCTTC.

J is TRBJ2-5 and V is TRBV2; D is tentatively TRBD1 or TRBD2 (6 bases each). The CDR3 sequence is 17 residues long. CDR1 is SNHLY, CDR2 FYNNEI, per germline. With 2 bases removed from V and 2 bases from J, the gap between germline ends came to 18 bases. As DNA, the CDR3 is TGTGCCAGCAGTGAATTTCGGGGGACGGGGGCACAAGAGACCCAGTACTTC. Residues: CASSEFRGTGAQETQYF.

CDR3 region: CASSLGVQGNQPQHF. In nucleotides, the CDR3 is TGCGCCAGCAGCTTGGGGGTTCAGGGCAATCAGCCCCAGCATTTT. The rearrangement links TRBV5-1 to TRBJ1-5; D uncertain. V gave up 0 bases and J gave up 2 bases, with 9 bases separating them. Germline V gene lookup returns CDR1 SGHRS and CDR2 YFSETQ. The CDR3 covers 15 residues.

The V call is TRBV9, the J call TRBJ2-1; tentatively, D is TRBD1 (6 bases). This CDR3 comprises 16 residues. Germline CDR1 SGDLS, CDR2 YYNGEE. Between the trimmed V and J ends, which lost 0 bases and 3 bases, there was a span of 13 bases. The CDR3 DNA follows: TGTGCCAGCAGCGTAGGGGGAGACAGGCGCTACAATGAGCAGTTCTTC. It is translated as CASSVGGDRRYNEQFF.

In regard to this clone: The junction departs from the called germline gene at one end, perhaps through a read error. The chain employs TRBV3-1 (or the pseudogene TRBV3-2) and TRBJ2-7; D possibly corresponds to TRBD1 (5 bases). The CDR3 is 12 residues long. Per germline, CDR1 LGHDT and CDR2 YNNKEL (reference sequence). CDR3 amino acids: CVSRDKVGEQYF. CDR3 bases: TGTGTCAGCAGGGATAAGGTAGGCGAGCAGTACTTC.

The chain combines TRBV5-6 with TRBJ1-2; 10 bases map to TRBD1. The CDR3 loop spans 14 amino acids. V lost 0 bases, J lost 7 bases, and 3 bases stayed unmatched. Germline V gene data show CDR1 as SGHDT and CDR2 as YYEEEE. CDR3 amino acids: CASSLGGQGIGYTF. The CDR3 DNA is TGTGCCAGCAGCTTGGGGGGACAGGGGATTGGCTACACCTTC.

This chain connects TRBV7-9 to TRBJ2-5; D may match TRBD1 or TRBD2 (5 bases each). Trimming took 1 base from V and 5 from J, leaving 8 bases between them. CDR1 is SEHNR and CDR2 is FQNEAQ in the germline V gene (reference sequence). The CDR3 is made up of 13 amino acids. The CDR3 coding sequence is TGTGCCAGCAGCTTAGTCGGGGCGGAGACCCAGTACTTC. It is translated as CASSLVGAETQYF.

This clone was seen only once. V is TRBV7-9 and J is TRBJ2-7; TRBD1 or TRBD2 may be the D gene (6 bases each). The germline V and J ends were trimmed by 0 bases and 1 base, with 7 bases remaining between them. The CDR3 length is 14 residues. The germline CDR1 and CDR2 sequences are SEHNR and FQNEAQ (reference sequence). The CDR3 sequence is CASSLAGGSYEQYF. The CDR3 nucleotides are TGTGCCAGCAGCTTAGCAGGGGGGTCCTACGAGCAGTACTTC.

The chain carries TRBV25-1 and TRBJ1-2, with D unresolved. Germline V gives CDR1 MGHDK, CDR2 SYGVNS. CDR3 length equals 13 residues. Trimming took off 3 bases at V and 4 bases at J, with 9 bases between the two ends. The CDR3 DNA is TGTGCCAGCAGTGAGGGAGGGCGCTATGGCTACACCTTC. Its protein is CASSEGGRYGYTF.

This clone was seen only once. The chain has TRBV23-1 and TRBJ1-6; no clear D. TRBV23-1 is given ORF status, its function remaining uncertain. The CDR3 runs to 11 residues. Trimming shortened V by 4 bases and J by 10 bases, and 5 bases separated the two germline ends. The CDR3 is CASSRISPLHF. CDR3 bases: TGCGCCAGCAGTCGTATATCACCCCTCCACTTT.

This CDR3 reads CASQDAGTGGQPQHF. CDR3 nucleotide sequence: TGTGCCAGTCAGGACGCCGGGACAGGGGGTCAGCCCCAGCATTTT. The chain carries TRBV19 and TRBJ1-5; 11 bases map to TRBD1. Germline V CDR1 and CDR2: LNHDA, SQIVND (reference sequence). Trimming took 8 bases from V and 6 from J; bases not matched to a gene: 9. There are 15 residues in the CDR3. The whole variable domain, remainder taken from reference TRBV19 and TRBJ1-5, is DGGITQSPKYLFRKEGQNVTLSCEQNLNHDAMYWYRQDPGQGLRLIYYSQIVNDFQKGDIAEGYSVSREKKESFPLTVTSAQKNPTAFYLCASQDAGTGGQPQHFGDGTRLSIL.

CDR3 region: CASSPQENQPQHF. As DNA, the CDR3 is TGTGCCAGCAGTCCCCAGGAGAATCAGCCCCAGCATTTT. The chain couples TRBV6-5 to TRBJ1-5, with D unclear. This CDR3 spans 13 amino acids. Between the trimmed V and J ends, which lost 5 bases and 4 bases, there was a span of 9 bases. Germline V CDR1 and CDR2: MNHEY, SVGAGI.

The CDR3 region has the DNA TGTGCCAGCAACTCTCCTGACAGGGCTAGCTATGGCTACACCTTC. This encodes CASNSPDRASYGYTF. The rearrangement links TRBV6-6 to TRBJ1-2; 7 bases fit TRBD1. J gave up 4 bases and V 7 bases, and 12 bases lay outside the gene matches. The CDR3 is 15 residues long. Germline V lookup: CDR1 MNHNY, CDR2 SVGAGI (reference sequence).

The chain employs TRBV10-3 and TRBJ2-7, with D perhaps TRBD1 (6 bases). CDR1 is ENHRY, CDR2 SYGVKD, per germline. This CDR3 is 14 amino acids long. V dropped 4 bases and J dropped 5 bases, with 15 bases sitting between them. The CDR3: CAISVKGGIDEQYF. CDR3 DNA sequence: TGTGCCATCAGTGTTAAAGGGGGTATCGACGAGCAGTACTTC.

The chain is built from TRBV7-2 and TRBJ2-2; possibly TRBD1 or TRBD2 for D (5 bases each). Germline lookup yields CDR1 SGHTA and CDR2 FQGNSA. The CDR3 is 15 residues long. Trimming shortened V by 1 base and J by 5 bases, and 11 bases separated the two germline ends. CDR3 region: CASSLGGVGTGELFF. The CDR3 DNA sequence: TGTGCCAGCAGCTTAGGAGGGGTAGGAACCGGGGAGCTGTTTTTT.

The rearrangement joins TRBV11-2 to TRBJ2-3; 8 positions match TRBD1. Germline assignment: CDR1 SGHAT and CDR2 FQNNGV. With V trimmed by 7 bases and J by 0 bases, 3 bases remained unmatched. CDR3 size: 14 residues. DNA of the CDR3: TGTGCCAGCACTAGGACAGGGAGCACAGATACGCAGTATTTT. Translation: CASTRTGSTDTQYF. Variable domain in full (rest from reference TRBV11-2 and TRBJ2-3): EAGVAQSPRYKIIEKRQSVAFWCNPISGHATLYWYQQILGQGPKLLIQFQNNGVVDDSQLPKDRFSAERLKGVDSTLKIQPAKLEDSAVYLCASTRTGSTDTQYFGPGTRLTVL.